This T cell receptor beta chain appears in the sequencing data of a study of T cell changes during pregnancy in multiple sclerosis. Trimming at V came to 5 bases and at J to 7 bases, leaving 3 bases not matched to a gene. CDR1 is MNHEY, CDR2 SMNVEV, per germline (reference sequence). The CDR3 runs 14 residues. Sequencing was performed with immunoSEQ multiplex PCR; in TCRdb, only in-frame clones are kept and a portion is missing. The sample comprises tens of thousands of clones, over 90% of which are singletons, and about 0.84% rests with the top ten. The origin of this receptor is a female donor with multiple sclerosis, enrolled in a pregnancy study. Sequences were derived from peripheral blood, sampled in the third trimester of pregnancy. The chain combines TRBV27 with TRBJ1-4; 11 bases map to TRBD1. The DNA for the CDR3 is TGTGCCAGCAGTCGGACAGGGGGCTTTGAAAAACTGTTTTTT. Its translation is CASSRTGGFEKLFF. Together with reference TRBV27 and TRBJ1-4, the CDR3 gives the full variable domain: EAQVTQNPRYLITVTGKKLTVTCSQNMNHEYMSWYRQDPGLGLRQIYYSMNVEVTDKGDVPEGYKVSRKEKRNFPLILESPSPNQTSLYFCASSRTGGFEKLFFGSGTQLSVL.